This is a list of T cell receptor beta chains from one sample in a study of post-analysis software for immune sequencing data. MiXCR, run by TCRdb on the PCR reads, gives a single entry per CDR3 protein. The table has around 400,000 distinct CDR3 sequences, roughly 36% seen once. Material: blood. The source of these receptors is a girl under 18 with multiple sclerosis. Each CDR3 is given with its conserved first and last residue. D genes are given only for firm matches. Clone size, where shown, is once, few, many, or a class for clones that have expanded.

J gene: TRBJ1-1; clone size: NA; D gene: TRBD1; V gene: TRBV12-3/TRBV12-4; CDR3 DNA: TGTGCCAGCAGTTTACAGGGGGACGGCACTGAAGCTTTCTTT; CDR3 protein: CASSLQGDGTEAFF
J gene: TRBJ1-5; clone size: few; D gene: NA; V gene: TRBV5-5; CDR3 DNA: TGTGCCAGCAGCAAAGATCCAGGGGCTCAGCCCCAGCATTTT; CDR3 protein: CASSKDPGAQPQHF
J gene: TRBJ2-3; clone size: NA; D gene: NA; V gene: TRBV9; CDR3 DNA: TGTGCCAGCAGCCAGATCGGCCGCACAGATACGCAGTATTTT; CDR3 protein: CASSQIGRTDTQYF
J gene: TRBJ1-5; clone size: many; D gene: NA; V gene: TRBV6-1; CDR3 DNA: TGTGCCATCGGAATCGGCCAGCCCCAGCATTTT; CDR3 protein: CAIGIGQPQHF
J gene: TRBJ2-1; clone size: NA; D gene: NA; V gene: TRBV24-1; CDR3 DNA: TGTGCCACCTCATCGGCCTACAATGAGCAGTTCTTC; CDR3 protein: CATSSAYNEQFF
J gene: TRBJ2-2; clone size: few; D gene: NA; V gene: TRBV6-2/TRBV6-3; CDR3 DNA: TGTGCCAGCAGTATCAGCACCGGGGAGCTGTTTTTT; CDR3 protein: CASSISTGELFF
J gene: TRBJ1-6; clone size: NA; D gene: NA; V gene: TRBV5-1; CDR3 DNA: TGCGCCAGCAGCTTGGGGAGGGCCAATTCACCCCTCCACTTT; CDR3 protein: CASSLGRANSPLHF
J gene: TRBJ2-4; clone size: few; D gene: NA; V gene: TRBV7-2; CDR3 DNA: TGTGCCAGCAGCTTAGTGGCTGGTAGCGGCAAAAACATTCAGTACTTC; CDR3 protein: CASSLVAGSGKNIQYF
J gene: TRBJ2-1; clone size: NA; D gene: NA; V gene: TRBV7-2; CDR3 DNA: TGTGCCAGCAGCTTAGCCGGACAGACACGCAGTGAGCAGTTCTTC; CDR3 protein: CASSLAGQTRSEQFF
J gene: TRBJ2-1; clone size: few; D gene: NA; V gene: TRBV4-3; CDR3 DNA: TGCGCCAGCAGCCAAAAGTGGCCCGGGGGGCCAGGCGATGAGCAGTTCTTC; CDR3 protein: CASSQKWPGGPGDEQFF
J gene: TRBJ2-3; clone size: few; D gene: NA; V gene: TRBV4-3; CDR3 DNA: TGCGCCAGCAGCCAGTCGTTAGGGACGACCTTAACAGATACGCAGTATTTT; CDR3 protein: CASSQSLGTTLTDTQYF
J gene: TRBJ2-7; clone size: few; D gene: TRBD2; V gene: TRBV4-2; CDR3 DNA: TGTGCCAGCAGCCAAAGCCCGGGGGGGAACTACGAGCAGTACTTC; CDR3 protein: CASSQSPGGNYEQYF
J gene: TRBJ2-7; clone size: many; D gene: TRBD1; V gene: TRBV5-1; CDR3 DNA: TGCGCCAGCAGCTCTACAGGGGGCTCCTACGAGCAGTACTTC; CDR3 protein: CASSSTGGSYEQYF
J gene: TRBJ1-5; clone size: few; D gene: NA; V gene: TRBV6-1; CDR3 DNA: TGTGCCAGCAGCCCCCGGGGGAGCAATCAGCCCCAGCATTTT; CDR3 protein: CASSPRGSNQPQHF
J gene: TRBJ1-2; clone size: NA; D gene: NA; V gene: TRBV28; CDR3 DNA: TGTGCCAGCATGAGGTACACTAACTATGGCTACACCTTC; CDR3 protein: CASMRYTNYGYTF
J gene: TRBJ1-5; clone size: NA; D gene: NA; V gene: TRBV7-2; CDR3 DNA: TGTGCCAGCAGCTTAAGCCACAGCAATCAGCCCCAGCATTTT; CDR3 protein: CASSLSHSNQPQHF
J gene: TRBJ2-1; clone size: NA; D gene: NA; V gene: TRBV24-1; CDR3 DNA: TGTGCCACCAGTGATGAGAGGGGAGGCAAGAGGAATGAGCAGTTCTTC; CDR3 protein: CATSDERGGKRNEQFF
J gene: TRBJ2-5; clone size: NA; D gene: NA; V gene: TRBV6-2/TRBV6-3; CDR3 DNA: TGTGCCGGCAGGGGGGCCAGCCCCCTACGAGGGCAGTACTTC; CDR3 protein: CAGRGASPLRGQYF
J gene: TRBJ1-1; clone size: few; D gene: NA; V gene: TRBV29-1; CDR3 DNA: TGCAGCGTTTCCCAGGCGGGGGCGAACACTGAAGCTTTCTTT; CDR3 protein: CSVSQAGANTEAFF
J gene: TRBJ2-1; clone size: NA; D gene: NA; V gene: TRBV6-1; CDR3 DNA: TGTGCCAGCAGTGTTGAGGACAAGACCTACAATGAGCAGTTCTTC; CDR3 protein: CASSVEDKTYNEQFF
J gene: TRBJ1-2; clone size: NA; D gene: NA; V gene: TRBV6-5; CDR3 DNA: TGTGCCAGCAGTTTCGGGGAGGGTAACTATGGCTACACCTTC; CDR3 protein: CASSFGEGNYGYTF
J gene: TRBJ2-1; clone size: few; D gene: NA; V gene: TRBV5-1; CDR3 DNA: TGCGCCAGCAGCTTGGAACCGGGACAGTTCTTC; CDR3 protein: CASSLEPGQFF
J gene: TRBJ2-3; clone size: few; D gene: NA; V gene: TRBV29-1; CDR3 DNA: TGCAGCGAAGGGGGGACAGGCACAGATACGCAGTATTTT; CDR3 protein: CSEGGTGTDTQYF
J gene: TRBJ2-5; clone size: NA; D gene: TRBD1; V gene: TRBV27; CDR3 DNA: TGTGCCAGCAGTTTAGGTTCCGGGACAGGGATGGGGCCCCAAGAGACCCAGTACTTC; CDR3 protein: CASSLGSGTGMGPQETQYF
J gene: TRBJ2-7; clone size: NA; D gene: TRBD2; V gene: TRBV6-2/TRBV6-3; CDR3 DNA: TGTGCCAGCAGCCCTCGGACTAGCGGGGGGTTCCAGTACTTC; CDR3 protein: CASSPRTSGGFQYF
J gene: TRBJ2-1; clone size: NA; D gene: TRBD2; V gene: TRBV7-2; CDR3 DNA: TGTGCCAGCAGCTTAGGGACTAGCGGGGGGATGAACAATGAGCAGTTCTTC; CDR3 protein: CASSLGTSGGMNNEQFF
J gene: TRBJ2-2; clone size: NA; D gene: NA; V gene: TRBV20-1; CDR3 DNA: TGCAGTGCTCGCGGGGAAACGAACACCGGGGAGCTGTTTTTT; CDR3 protein: CSARGETNTGELFF
J gene: TRBJ2-3; clone size: NA; D gene: TRBD1; V gene: TRBV9; CDR3 DNA: TGTGCCAGCAGCTCCTGGACAGGGGGATCCCCCGATACGCAGTATTTT; CDR3 protein: CASSSWTGGSPDTQYF
J gene: TRBJ2-3; clone size: once; D gene: NA; V gene: TRBV12-3/TRBV12-4; CDR3 DNA: TGTGCCAGCAGTTTCCAGGGAGGCTTTAGCGCAGATACGCAGTATTTT; CDR3 protein: CASSFQGGFSADTQYF
J gene: TRBJ2-7; clone size: many; D gene: NA; V gene: TRBV7-9; CDR3 DNA: TGTGCCAGCAGCTTGGGTTTCGGGAAACCCTACGAGCAGTACTTC; CDR3 protein: CASSLGFGKPYEQYF
J gene: TRBJ2-5; clone size: few; D gene: NA; V gene: TRBV6-5; CDR3 DNA: TGTGCCAGCGGTGACCCAGGGGAGTGGGGCGAGACCCAGTACTTC; CDR3 protein: CASGDPGEWGETQYF
J gene: TRBJ2-3; clone size: NA; D gene: TRBD2; V gene: TRBV7-3; CDR3 DNA: TGTGCCAGCAGCCCCCGGGGAGCGGGGTCATCCTATACGCAGTATTTT; CDR3 protein: CASSPRGAGSSYTQYF
J gene: TRBJ2-7; clone size: NA; D gene: TRBD1; V gene: TRBV3-1; CDR3 DNA: TGTGCCAGCAGCCAAGTATTGGACAGGGGGCGAATCCACGAGCAGTACTTC; CDR3 protein: CASSQVLDRGRIHEQYF
J gene: TRBJ2-5; clone size: NA; D gene: NA; V gene: TRBV2; CDR3 DNA: TGTGCCAGCAGGAAAGGGTCCGAAGAGACCCAGTACTTC; CDR3 protein: CASRKGSEETQYF
J gene: TRBJ2-5; clone size: NA; D gene: TRBD2; V gene: TRBV3-1; CDR3 DNA: TGTGCCAGCAGCCCGTGGACTAGCGCGGAGACCCAGTACTTC; CDR3 protein: CASSPWTSAETQYF
J gene: TRBJ2-1; clone size: few; D gene: NA; V gene: TRBV4-1; CDR3 DNA: TGCGCCAGCAGCCAAGTCGCGGGCCCGGGGAATGAGCAGTTCTTC; CDR3 protein: CASSQVAGPGNEQFF
J gene: TRBJ2-6; clone size: NA; D gene: NA; V gene: TRBV20-1; CDR3 DNA: TGCAGTGCTTCCCTCCCTGGGGCCAACGTCCTGACTTTC; CDR3 protein: CSASLPGANVLTF
J gene: TRBJ1-2; clone size: NA; D gene: NA; V gene: TRBV4-2; CDR3 DNA: TGTGCCAGCAGCCCACGGGGCGAGGGGAACTATGGCTACACCTTC; CDR3 protein: CASSPRGEGNYGYTF
J gene: TRBJ2-1; clone size: few; D gene: NA; V gene: TRBV7-2; CDR3 DNA: TGTGCCGAGCTTCAGACCGGGTGGGGCGAGCAGTTCTTC; CDR3 protein: CAELQTGWGEQFF
J gene: TRBJ2-3; clone size: NA; D gene: NA; V gene: TRBV9; CDR3 DNA: TGTGCCAGCAGCGTAGGCGGAGCAGATACGCAGTATTTT; CDR3 protein: CASSVGGADTQYF
J gene: TRBJ2-7; clone size: few; D gene: TRBD1; V gene: TRBV7-9; CDR3 DNA: TGTGCCAGCAGTTCACAGGGGGGATCTCCCTACGAGCAGTACTTC; CDR3 protein: CASSSQGGSPYEQYF